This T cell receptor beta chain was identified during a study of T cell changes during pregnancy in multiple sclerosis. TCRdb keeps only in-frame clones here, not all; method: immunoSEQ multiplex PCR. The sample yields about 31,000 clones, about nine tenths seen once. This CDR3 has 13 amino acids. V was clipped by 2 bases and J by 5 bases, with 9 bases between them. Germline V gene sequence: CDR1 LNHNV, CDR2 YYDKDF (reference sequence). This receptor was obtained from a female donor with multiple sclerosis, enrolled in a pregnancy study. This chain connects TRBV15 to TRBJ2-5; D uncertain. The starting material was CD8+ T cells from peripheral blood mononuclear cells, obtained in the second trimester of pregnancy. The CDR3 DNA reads TGTGCCACCAGCAGACGGTATCCGGAGACCCAGTACTTC. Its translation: CATSRRYPETQYF.